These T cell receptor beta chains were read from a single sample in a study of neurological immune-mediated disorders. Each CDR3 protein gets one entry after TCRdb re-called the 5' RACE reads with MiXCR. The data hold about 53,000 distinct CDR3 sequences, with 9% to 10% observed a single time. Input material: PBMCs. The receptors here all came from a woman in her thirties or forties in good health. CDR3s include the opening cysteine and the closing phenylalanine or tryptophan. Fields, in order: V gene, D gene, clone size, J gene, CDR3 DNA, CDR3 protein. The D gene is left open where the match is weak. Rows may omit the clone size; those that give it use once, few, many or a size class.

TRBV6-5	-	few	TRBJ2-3	TGTGCCAGCAGAGGCGACACAGATACGCAGTATTTT	CASRGDTDTQYF
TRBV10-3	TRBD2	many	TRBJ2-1	TGTGCCATCAGTGACACTAGCGGGAGTGGGCAGTTCTTC	CAISDTSGSGQFF
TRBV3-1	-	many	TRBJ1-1	TGTGCCAGCAGCCTTGACACTGAAGCTTTCTTT	CASSLDTEAFF
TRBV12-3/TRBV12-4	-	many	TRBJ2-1	TGTGCCAGCAGTTTAGCGCTCGTCCCCAATGAGCAGTTCTTC	CASSLALVPNEQFF
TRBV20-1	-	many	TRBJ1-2	TGCAGTGCTAGTCAGTCTTCTAACTATGGCTACACCTTC	CSASQSSNYGYTF
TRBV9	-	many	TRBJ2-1	TGTGCCAGCAGCGTACTGACGGCAGGGAGGAATGAGCAGTTCTTC	CASSVLTAGRNEQFF
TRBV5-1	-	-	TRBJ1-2	TGCGCCAGCAGTGAGGGGGGTTCTGGCTATGGCTACACCTTC	CASSEGGSGYGYTF
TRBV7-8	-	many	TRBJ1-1	TGTGCCAGCAGCTTAGAAAAGCGGCAACCTTTCTTT	CASSLEKRQPFF
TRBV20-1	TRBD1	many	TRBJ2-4	TGCAGTGCTGGGAGGGACAGGGTGAATGTTCAGTACTTC	CSAGRDRVNVQYF
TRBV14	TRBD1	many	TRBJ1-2	TGTGCCAGCAGCCTTGGGACAGGGAATGGCTACACCTTC	CASSLGTGNGYTF
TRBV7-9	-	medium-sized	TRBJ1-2	TGTGCCAGCAGCTTAGTTACAGCGATCTATGGCTACACCTTC	CASSLVTAIYGYTF
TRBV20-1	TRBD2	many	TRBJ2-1	TGCAGTGCTCCGAGATTAGCGGGGTCCTACAATGAGCAGTTCTTC	CSAPRLAGSYNEQFF
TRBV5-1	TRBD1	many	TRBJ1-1	TGCGCCAGCAGTCCTGGACAGGGAAGGGACGAAGCTTTCTTT	CASSPGQGRDEAFF
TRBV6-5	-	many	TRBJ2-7	TGTGCCAGCAGAGATACCGGGACCTTCTACGAGCAGTACTTC	CASRDTGTFYEQYF
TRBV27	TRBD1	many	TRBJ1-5	TGTGCCAGCAGTCCCCGACAGGGGGGGAATCAGCCCCAGCATTTT	CASSPRQGGNQPQHF
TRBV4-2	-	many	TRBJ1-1	TGTGCCAGCAGCCGGCTTTGGCCGTTGGAAGGTGAAGCTTTCTTT	CASSRLWPLEGEAFF
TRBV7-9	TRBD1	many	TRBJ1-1	TGTGCCAGCAGTTTCCAGGGGGCCGGGAACACTGAAGCTTTCTTT	CASSFQGAGNTEAFF
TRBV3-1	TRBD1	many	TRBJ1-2	TGTGCCAGCAGCCGACAGGGGGGGAACTATGGCTACACCTTC	CASSRQGGNYGYTF
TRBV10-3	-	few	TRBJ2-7	TGTGCCATCCGGGGCACTGAGGGCAACGAGCAGTACTTC	CAIRGTEGNEQYF
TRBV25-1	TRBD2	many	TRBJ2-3	TGTGCCAGCAGTGGTTGGACTAGCGGTAGCACAGATACGCAGTATTTT	CASSGWTSGSTDTQYF
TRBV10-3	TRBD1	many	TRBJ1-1	TGTGCCATCAGCATGACAGGGGAGACCACTGAAGCTTTCTTT	CAISMTGETTEAFF
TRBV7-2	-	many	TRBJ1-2	TGTGCCAGCAGCTTAGAATCGTACTGGGACAATCGCGGCTACACCTTC	CASSLESYWDNRGYTF
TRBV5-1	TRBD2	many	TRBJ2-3	TGCGCCAGCAGCTTACCGGGACTAGCGGGGGCAGGGGATACGCAGTATTTT	CASSLPGLAGAGDTQYF
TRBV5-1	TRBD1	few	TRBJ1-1	TGCGCCAGCGGGAACAGGGGGCCCACTGAAGCTTTCTTT	CASGNRGPTEAFF
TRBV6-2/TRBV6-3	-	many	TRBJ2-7	TGTGCCAGCAGTTCGCCCGGTCTCTACGAGCAGTACTTC	CASSSPGLYEQYF
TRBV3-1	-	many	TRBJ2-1	TGTGCCAGCAGCCGAACAGGGACAAACAGCGATGAGCAGTTCTTC	CASSRTGTNSDEQFF
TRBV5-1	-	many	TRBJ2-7	TGCGCCAGCAGCTCAGGGACTTACTCCTACGAGCAGTACTTC	CASSSGTYSYEQYF
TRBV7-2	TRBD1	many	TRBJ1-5	TGTGCCAGCAGCTCGACAGGGGCTGGGCAGCCCCAGCATTTT	CASSSTGAGQPQHF
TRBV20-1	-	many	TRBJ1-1	TGCAGTGCTAGTGGACAGTGGGACACTGAAGCTTTCTTT	CSASGQWDTEAFF
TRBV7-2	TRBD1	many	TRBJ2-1	TGTGCCAGCAGCTTGCCCGGGACAGCTTACAATGAGCAGTTCTTC	CASSLPGTAYNEQFF
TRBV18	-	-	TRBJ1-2	TGTGCCAGCTCAGAAGGGTACGGCTACACCTTC	CASSEGYGYTF
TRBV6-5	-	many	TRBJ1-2	TGTGCCAGCACCCTTAAAGGGGAGGGGGGAGGCTACACCTTC	CASTLKGEGGGYTF
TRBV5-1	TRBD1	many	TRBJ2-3	TGCGCCAGCAGCCCACCGGGACAGGGCACAGATACGCAGTATTTT	CASSPPGQGTDTQYF
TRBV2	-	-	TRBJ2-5	TGTGCCAGCAGTGAAGGATACGAGACCCAGTACTTC	CASSEGYETQYF
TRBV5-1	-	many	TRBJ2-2	TGCGCCAGCCGCAAATCCGGAGGGGATGCCGGGGAGCTGTTTTTT	CASRKSGGDAGELFF
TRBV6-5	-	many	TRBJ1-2	TGTGCCAGCAGTTCATCATATGGCTACACCTTC	CASSSSYGYTF
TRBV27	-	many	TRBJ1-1	TGTGCCAGCAGGCCCCGGGGGAACACTGAAGCTTTCTTT	CASRPRGNTEAFF
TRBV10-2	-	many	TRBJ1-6	TGCGCCAGCACCGACATTGTACAAGGGGATTCACCCCTCCACTTT	CASTDIVQGDSPLHF
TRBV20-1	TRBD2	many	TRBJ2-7	TGCAGTGCTAGAGGAGCTAGCGGGGTTTACGAGCAGTACTTC	CSARGASGVYEQYF
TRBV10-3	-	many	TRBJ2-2	TGTGCCATCAGTGAGTCTATAGACTTGAACACCGGGGAGCTGTTTTTT	CAISESIDLNTGELFF